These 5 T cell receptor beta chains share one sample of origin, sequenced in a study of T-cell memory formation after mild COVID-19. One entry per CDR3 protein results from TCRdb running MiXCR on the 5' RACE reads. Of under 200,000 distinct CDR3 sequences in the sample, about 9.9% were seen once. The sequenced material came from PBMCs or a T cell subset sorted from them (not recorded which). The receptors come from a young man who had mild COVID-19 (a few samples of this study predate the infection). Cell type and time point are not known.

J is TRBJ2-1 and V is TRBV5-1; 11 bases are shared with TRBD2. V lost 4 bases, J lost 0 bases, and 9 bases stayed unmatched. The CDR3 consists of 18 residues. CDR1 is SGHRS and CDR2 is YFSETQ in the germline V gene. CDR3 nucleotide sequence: TGCGCCAGCAGCCTACCTAGCGGGGGGATAAGCTCCTACAATGAGCAGTTCTTC. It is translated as CASSLPSGGISSYNEQFF.

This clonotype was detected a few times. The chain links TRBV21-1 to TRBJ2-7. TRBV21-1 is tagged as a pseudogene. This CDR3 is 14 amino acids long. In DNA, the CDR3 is TGTGCCAGCAGCAAATTCACAAGGTCCTACGAGCAGTACTTC. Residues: CASSKFTRSYEQYF.

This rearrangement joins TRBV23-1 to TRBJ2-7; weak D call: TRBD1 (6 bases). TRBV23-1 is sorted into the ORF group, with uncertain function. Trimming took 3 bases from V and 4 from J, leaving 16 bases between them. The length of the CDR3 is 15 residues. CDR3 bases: TGCGCCAGCAGTCACCCCTTTGGACAGATTTACGAGCAGTACTTC. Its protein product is CASSHPFGQIYEQYF.

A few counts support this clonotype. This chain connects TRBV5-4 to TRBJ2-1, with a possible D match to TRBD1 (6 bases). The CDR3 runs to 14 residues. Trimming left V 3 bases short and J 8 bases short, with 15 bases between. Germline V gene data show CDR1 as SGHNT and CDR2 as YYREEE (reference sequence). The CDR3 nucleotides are TGTGCCAGCAGCTCCCCAGGGGCAGGAGATGAGCAGTTCTTC. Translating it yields CASSSPGAGDEQFF.

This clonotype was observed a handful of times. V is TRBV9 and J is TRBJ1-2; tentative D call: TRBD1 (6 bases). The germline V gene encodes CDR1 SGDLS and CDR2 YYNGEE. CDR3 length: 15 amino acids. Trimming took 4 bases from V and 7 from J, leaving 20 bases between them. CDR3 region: CASSTLQGTFSGYTF. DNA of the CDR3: TGTGCCAGCAGCACCTTACAGGGTACCTTCTCTGGCTACACCTTC.